This T cell receptor (beta chain) is drawn from a study of shared clonotypes between healthy human individuals. Across the study: CD4 naive cells filled three plates per donor, CD4 memory three, CD8 naive two and CD8 memory one.

The CDR3 is made up of 15 amino acids. The V end was cut by 1 base, the J end by 0 bases, with 7 bases between. Looked up from germline, CDR1 is MGHRA and CDR2 is YSYEKL. The study ran the assay at deep level. Per the study methods: Filtering differed, since immunoSEQ gave only junction sequences and no quality scores. The data were produced by immunoSEQ multiplex PCR, yet TCRdb's version contains in-frame clones alone and is incomplete. That table furnishes V, J and clone size, whereas the DNA furnished D and trimming. The sample carries around 2,100,000 clones, roughly 95% recorded once. A word on this clone: Other DNA sequences of this sample code for an identical CDR3.

Naive CD8 cells, CD45RO-negative and positively selected for CCR7, excluded terminally differentiated effector memory CD45RA+ cells. Healthy and HIV-negative, the adult donors had no recent acute infections or vaccinations. The receptor comes from a man in his late teens or twenties in good health. The J gene is TRBJ1-3, the V gene TRBV4-1; D is unclear. The sample consisted of naive CD8+ T cells sorted from blood. CDR3 nucleotides: TGCGCCAGCAGCCAAGTCCGGGGCTCTGGAAACACCATATATTTT. Translation gives CASSQVRGSGNTIYF.